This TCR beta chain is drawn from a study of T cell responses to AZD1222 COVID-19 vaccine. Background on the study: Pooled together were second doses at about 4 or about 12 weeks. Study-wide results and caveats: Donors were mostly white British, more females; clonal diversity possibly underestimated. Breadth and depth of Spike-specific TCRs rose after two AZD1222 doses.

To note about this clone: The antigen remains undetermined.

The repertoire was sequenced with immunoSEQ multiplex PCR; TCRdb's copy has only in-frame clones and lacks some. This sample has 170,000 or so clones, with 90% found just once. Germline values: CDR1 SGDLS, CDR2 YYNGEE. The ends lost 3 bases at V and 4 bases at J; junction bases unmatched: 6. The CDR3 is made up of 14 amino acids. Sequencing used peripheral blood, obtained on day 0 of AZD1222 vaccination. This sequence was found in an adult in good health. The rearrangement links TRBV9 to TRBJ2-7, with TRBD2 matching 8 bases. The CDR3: CASSEAASGYEQYF. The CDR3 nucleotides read TGTGCCAGCAGCGAGGCGGCTAGCGGGTACGAGCAGTACTTC.